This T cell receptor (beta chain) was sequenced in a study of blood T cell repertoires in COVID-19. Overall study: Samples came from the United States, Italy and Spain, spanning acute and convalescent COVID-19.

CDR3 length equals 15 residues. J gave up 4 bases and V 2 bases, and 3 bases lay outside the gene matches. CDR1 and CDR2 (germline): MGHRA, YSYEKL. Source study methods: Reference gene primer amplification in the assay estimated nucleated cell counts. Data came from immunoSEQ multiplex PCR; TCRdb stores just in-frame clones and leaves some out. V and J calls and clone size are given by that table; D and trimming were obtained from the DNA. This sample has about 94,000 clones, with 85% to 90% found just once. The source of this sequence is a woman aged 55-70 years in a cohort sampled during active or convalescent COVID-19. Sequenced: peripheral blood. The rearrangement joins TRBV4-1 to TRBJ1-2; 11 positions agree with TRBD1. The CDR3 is CASSQKGQGAYGYTF. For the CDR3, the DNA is TGCGCCAGCAGCCAAAAAGGACAGGGGGCCTATGGCTACACCTTC.